The 4 T cell receptor beta chains in this list originate from one sample, sequenced in a study of T-cell memory formation after mild COVID-19. MiXCR, applied by TCRdb to the 5' RACE reads, yields one record per CDR3 protein. This sample carries about 320,000 distinct CDR3 sequences, around 15% of them seen once, and the ten largest clones take over 20%. The sequencing sample was made of PBMCs or a T cell subset sorted from them (not recorded which). Receptors originate from a man between 18 and 29 years old who had mild COVID-19 (a few samples of this study predate the infection). Cell type and time point are not known.

The rearrangement links TRBV7-9 to TRBJ1-1, with D perhaps matching TRBD1 (6 bases). CDR3 length: 15 amino acids. Trimming pared 5 bases from V and 1 base from J, leaving 14 bases between. Germline CDR1 reads SEHNR; CDR2 reads FQNEAQ (reference sequence). The CDR3 loop is CASSKNRVGNTEAFF. For the CDR3, the DNA is TGTGCCAGCAGCAAAAACAGGGTTGGGAACACTGAAGCTTTCTTT. The full variable domain, in which reference TRBV7-9 and TRBJ1-1 provide the parts outside the CDR3, is DTGVSQNPRHKITKRGQNVTFRCDPISEHNRLYWYRQTLGQGPEFLTYFQNEAQLEKSRLLSDRFSAERPKGSFSTLEIQRTEQGDSAMYLCASSKNRVGNTEAFFGQGTRLTVV.

The chain combines TRBV15 with TRBJ2-1, with 8 nucleotides matching TRBD2. This CDR3 region has 14 residues. From germline, CDR1 is LNHNV and CDR2 YYDKDF (reference sequence). V was pared by 4 bases and J by 3 bases, with 2 bases of the junction left unmatched. CDR3: CATSKAGVYNEQFF. DNA for the CDR3: TGTGCCACCAGCAAAGCGGGGGTCTACAATGAGCAGTTCTTC. Together with reference TRBV15 and TRBJ2-1, the CDR3 gives the full variable domain: DAMVIQNPRYQVTQFGKPVTLSCSQTLNHNVMYWYQQKSSQAPKLLFHYYDKDFNNEADTPDNFQSRRPNTSFCFLDIRSPGLGDTAMYLCATSKAGVYNEQFFGPGTRLTVL.

The J gene is TRBJ1-4, the V gene TRBV5-1; no clear D. The length of the CDR3 is 15 residues. The germline V and J ends were trimmed by 3 bases and 2 bases, with 11 bases remaining between them. CDR1 and CDR2 (germline): SGHRS, YFSETQ. CDR3 nucleotides: TGCGCCAGCAGCTCACATCCGGGGACTAATGAAAAACTGTTTTTT. It translates to CASSSHPGTNEKLFF.

This clonotype was counted many times. The CDR3 DNA is TGTGCCAGCAGTTTAGCTCGTGTTTACAATGAGCAGTTCTTC. Residues: CASSLARVYNEQFF. The chain has TRBV12-3 or TRBV12-4 and TRBJ2-1, with D unclear. This CDR3 is built from 14 residues. The ends were cut back, 0 bases at V and 4 bases at J, with 7 bases in the middle.